The present T cell receptor (beta chain) was sequenced within a study of CD8 T cells in ankylosing spondylitis. The study, taken as a whole, reports: What seemed typical of ankylosing spondylitis blood was a TCR beta motif built from eight highly homologous variants. Enrichment of disease-linked clones was reportedly significant in matched ankylosing spondylitis synovial fluid.

In this sample, this clonotype turned up a few times. The antigen remains unidentified. Germline loops: CDR1 SGHRS, CDR2 YFSETQ. This CDR3 is 14 amino acids long. V was trimmed by 1 base and J by 4 bases, leaving 11 bases between them. TCRdb processed the 5' RACE reads anew with MiXCR; each CDR3 protein has one entry. The sample shows 25,000 to 30,000 distinct CDR3 sequences, roughly 7.3% of them seen only once. Sequencing used blood. The V gene is TRBV5-1, the J gene TRBJ1-2; D unclear. The receptor was isolated from a male donor with ankylosing spondylitis or in good health (not recorded which). CDR3 in DNA: TGCGCCAGCAGCTTGAGACAAGACTTCTATGGCTACACCTTC. Protein product: CASSLRQDFYGYTF.